The clone carrying this T cell receptor beta chain was seen repeatedly, ten times or more. This specimen comes from a study of T cells in Graves' hyperthyroidism and ophthalmopathy. RNA transcripts were the template for amplifying TCR beta CDR3 regions. The HTBI primer set was used in a first-round RT-PCR of the TCR CDR3. TCRdb passed the multiplex PCR reads through MiXCR, listing each CDR3 protein once. The sample holds fewer than 600,000 distinct CDR3 sequences; around 15% are singletons and the top ten take approximately 15%. Looked up from germline, CDR1 is DFQATT and CDR2 is SNEGSKA (reference sequence). J lost 9 bases, V lost 2 bases, and 7 bases had no gene match. This CDR3 contains 14 residues. Over 9 ml of fresh peripheral blood supplied the PBMCs.

Sequences were obtained from blood. The chain uses TRBV20-1 and TRBJ2-1; 10 bases are shared with TRBD2. This receptor was taken from a woman in her 40s with Graves' hyperthyroidism. CDR3 protein: CSARRLAGEVEQFF. The CDR3 DNA reads TGCAGTGCTAGACGTCTAGCGGGAGAAGTTGAGCAGTTCTTC.